This TCR beta chain was sequenced in a study of post-analysis software for immune sequencing data. At the level of the study: Patients with relapsing-remitting, secondary progressive and progressive-relapsing multiple sclerosis courses were all represented.

Points on this clonotype: The antigen is not known.

Study-wide results and limits: There was significantly lower normalized Chao1 diversity in multiple sclerosis patients than in controls. Samples prepared in the same batch strongly co-clustered by F measure.

Carried by the TCR beta cDNA libraries were unique molecular identifiers. T cells numbering about 0.85 to 11 million yielded a few hundred thousand cDNA molecules. Each CDR3 protein gets one entry after TCRdb re-called the PCR reads with MiXCR. The sample gives about 820,000 distinct CDR3 sequences, approximately 53% of which show up once; 4.6% is in the top ten. The sequencing input was blood. This sequence originates from a girl aged 5-17 years with multiple sclerosis.

CDR3 protein: CASSDYSYYSYNEQFF. The CDR3 DNA sequence: TGTGCCAGCAGTGACTACAGCTACTACTCCTACAATGAGCAGTTCTTC. The V call is TRBV6-1, the J call TRBJ2-1; D gene unclear. Germline CDR1 is MNHNS and CDR2 is SASEGT. Trimming removed 3 bases at V and 0 bases at J, with 12 bases between. This CDR3 comprises 16 residues.